This T cell receptor beta chain was captured in a study of blood T cell repertoires in COVID-19. Study details: The United States, Italy and Spain were the sources of the acute and convalescent COVID-19 samples. Nucleic acid was either cDNA or gDNA, and it came from T cells, B-cell-depleted T cells, or PBMCs.

The V end was cut by 1 base, the J end by 6 bases, with 12 bases between. The CDR3 extends over 14 amino acids. Germline V lookup: CDR1 MGHRA, CDR2 YSYEKL. Original processing notes: Using reference gene primer amplification, nucleated cell counts were estimated. Assay: immunoSEQ multiplex PCR; the TCRdb copy retains only in-frame clones and omits some. For V, J and clone size, that table is used; D and trimming come from the DNA. The table has fewer than 250,000 clones, roughly 86% seen once. This clone has a single count. The genes are TRBV4-1 and TRBJ1-1, with a tentative D call TRBD1 (6 bases). The specimen sequenced was peripheral blood. This clonotype was obtained from a woman aged 60-75 years who had recovered from COVID-19. The CDR3 nucleotides are TGCGCCAGCAGCCAAGTCGCAGGGGAGCCTGAAGCTTTCTTT. This encodes CASSQVAGEPEAFF.